This entry lists 10 T cell receptor beta chains sequenced from one sample in a study of cytomegalovirus exposure and HLA in healthy donors. It was with 60 Vbeta and 13 Jbeta primers that the PCR ran. Using immunoSEQ multiplex PCR, the repertoire was profiled, and TCRdb retains in-frame clones only, with some absent. Among 150,000 to 200,000 clones listed, around 81% were seen once. The sample consisted of PBMCs. All receptors come from a man between 18 and 35 years old in good health and CMV-seronegative.

This clone was observed a handful of times. The chain combines TRBV27 with TRBJ2-2; 7 nucleotides align to TRBD2. Per the germline V gene, CDR1 is MNHEY and CDR2 is SMNVEV (reference sequence). The CDR3 has 13 amino acids. The V gene end was trimmed by 8 bases and the J gene end by 5 bases; junction bases not matched to a gene: 5. The CDR3 is CASSTSRTGELFF. The DNA for the CDR3 is TGTGCCAGCTCGACTAGCAGGACCGGGGAGCTGTTTTTT.

The chain is built from TRBV9 and TRBJ2-1, with D possibly TRBD2 on 5 matching bases. V was pared by 0 bases and J by 0 bases, with 7 bases between. The CDR3 runs to 15 residues. CDR1 and CDR2 (germline): SGDLS, YYNGEE. The CDR3 sequence: CASSVGRGSYNEQFF. The CDR3 region has the DNA TGTGCCAGCAGCGTAGGACGGGGCTCCTACAATGAGCAGTTCTTC.

V and J are TRBV4-3 and TRBJ2-7; the match to TRBD1 covers 10 bases. J lost 5 bases, V lost 0 bases, and 13 bases had no gene match. Germline CDR1 LGHNA, CDR2 YSLEER. The CDR3 is 18 residues long. The CDR3 DNA is TGCGCCAGCAGCCAAGAGGTGAGCCGGGGACAGGGGTTGGACGAGCAGTACTTC. Translated: CASSQEVSRGQGLDEQYF.

This chain joins TRBV29-1 and TRBJ2-1; 7 bases fit TRBD2. Germline trimming cut 1 base from V and 4 bases from J; bases unmatched to any gene: 16. Germline V lookup: CDR1 SQVTM, CDR2 ANQGSEA. The CDR3 totals 18 residues. The CDR3 sequence is CSVEGRLADGAPYNEQFF. Here the CDR3 DNA reads TGCAGCGTTGAAGGTCGTCTAGCGGATGGTGCCCCATACAATGAGCAGTTCTTC.

The chain recombines TRBV2 with TRBJ1-5, with D possibly matching TRBD1 (5 bases). The V end lost 5 bases, the J end lost 9 bases, and 20 bases lay between the germline ends. Germline CDR1 is SNHLY and CDR2 is FYNNEI. CDR3 length: 15 amino acids. CDR3 sequence (DNA): TGTGCCAGCAGTTACGTCACGGGAGGGGCCGGGCCCCAGCATTTT. This gives the protein CASSYVTGGAGPQHF. The complete variable domain, with remaining parts taken from reference TRBV2 and TRBJ1-5, reads EPEVTQTPSHQVTQMGQEVILRCVPISNHLYFYWYRQILGQKVEFLVSFYNNEISEKSEIFDDQFSVERPDGSNFTLKIRSTKLEDSAMYFCASSYVTGGAGPQHFGDGTRLSIL.

V gene TRBV7-2 combines with J gene TRBJ2-1; 7 nucleotides align to TRBD1. Unmatched junction bases numbered 7, after V lost 5 bases and J lost 9 bases. There are 13 residues in the CDR3. Germline CDR1 is SGHTA and CDR2 is FQGNSA. The DNA of the CDR3 is TGTGCCAGCAGCACTTCGACAGGGTCTGAGCAGTTCTTC. This encodes CASSTSTGSEQFF.

J is TRBJ2-5 and V is TRBV15; 8 bases match TRBD2. The junction had 10 bases not matched to a gene; V was cut back by 4 bases and J by 0 bases. The CDR3 has 17 residues. In germline, CDR1 is LNHNV, CDR2 YYDKDF (reference sequence). CDR3 sequence: CATSTGDRGGYQETQYF. The CDR3 nucleotides are TGTGCCACCAGCACAGGCGACCGCGGGGGGTACCAAGAGACCCAGTACTTC.

Turning to this clone: The junction differs from germline at one of its ends, possibly a read error. The J gene is TRBJ2-3, the V gene TRBV5-1; 8 nucleotides align to TRBD2. Germline V gene sequence: CDR1 SGHRS, CDR2 YFSETQ. The CDR3 totals 15 residues. CDR3 nucleotides: TGCGCCAGCAGCTTGATGGCGGGGGGCACGGATACGCAGTATTTT. Its translation is CASSLMAGGTDTQYF.

This chain connects TRBV4-2 to TRBJ1-6; no reliable D call. The germline V gene has CDR1 LGHNA and CDR2 YNFKEQ. Trimming shortened V by 0 bases and J by 9 bases, and 12 bases separated the two germline ends. This CDR3 spans 15 amino acids. The CDR3 DNA reads as TGTGCCAGCAGCCAAGATGCAGGCCAGTTTTCACCCCTCCACTTT. Protein product: CASSQDAGQFSPLHF.

This rearrangement joins TRBV28 to TRBJ2-7, with 13 bases fitting TRBD2. The CDR3 has 14 amino acids. Germline CDR1 is MDHEN and CDR2 is SYDVKM. V shed 7 bases, J shed 5 bases, and the junction held 5 bases outside the gene matches. CDR3 sequence reads: CASIGTSGTDEQYF. The CDR3 nucleotides read TGTGCCAGCATAGGGACTAGCGGGACCGACGAGCAGTACTTC. Combining the CDR3 with reference TRBV28 and TRBJ2-7 gives the whole variable domain DVKVTQSSRYLVKRTGEKVFLECVQDMDHENMFWYRQDPGLGLRLIYFSYDVKMKEKGDIPEGYSVSREKKERFSLILESASTNQTSMYLCASIGTSGTDEQYFGPGTRLTVT.